These 15 T cell receptor beta chains were sequenced from one sample in a study of blood T cell repertoires in COVID-19. This table comes from immunoSEQ multiplex PCR, and its TCRdb copy is limited to in-frame clones, with some not included. The sample has some 220,000 clones, 70% to 90% seen once. Sample: peripheral blood. These receptors came from an older woman with COVID-19, enrolled during active disease.

The chain joins TRBV19 to TRBJ1-4; D may be TRBD1 (6 bases). Deletions cut 6 bases from V and 4 bases from J, with 12 bases between. This CDR3 has 14 residues. CDR1 is LNHDA and CDR2 is SQIVND in the germline V gene (reference sequence). CDR3 coding DNA: TGTGCCAGTAGCCCCGGGGGGCATAATGAAAAACTGTTTTTT. It specifies CASSPGGHNEKLFF.

The V gene is TRBV7-9, the J gene TRBJ1-5; TRBD1 matches at 7 bases. The trim removed 3 bases at V and 3 bases at J, leaving 5 bases unmatched. CDR3 length: 15 residues. Germline V gene lookup returns CDR1 SEHNR and CDR2 FQNEAQ (reference sequence). The chain's CDR3 is CASSLTGTFNQPQHF. DNA of the CDR3: TGTGCCAGCAGCTTGACAGGGACCTTCAATCAGCCCCAGCATTTT.

The rearrangement uses TRBV7-3 and TRBJ1-1; D not certain. Trimming removed 5 bases from V and 1 base from J, with 8 bases in between. Germline CDR1 is SGHTA and CDR2 is FQGTGA. The length of the CDR3 is 13 residues. CDR3 bases: TGTGCCAGCAGCACCTCGCGGAACACTGAAGCTTTCTTT. It is translated as CASSTSRNTEAFF.

This clone is a singleton in its sample. The J gene is TRBJ1-5, the V gene TRBV6-5, with 10 bases matching TRBD1. The V segment lost 6 bases and the J segment 3 bases; nucleotides outside the gene matches: 2. The CDR3 length is 14 residues. Germline V gene sequence: CDR1 MNHEY, CDR2 SVGAGI. In DNA form, the CDR3 reads TGTGCCAGCAGGGGGACAGGGGACAATCAGCCCCAGCATTTT. Amino acid sequence: CASRGTGDNQPQHF.

The chain is built from TRBV7-9 and TRBJ2-2; D is perhaps TRBD2 (6 bases). V lost 7 bases, J lost 4 bases, and 22 bases lay in between. The CDR3 consists of 17 residues. Germline lookup yields CDR1 SEHNR and CDR2 FQNEAQ (reference sequence). This CDR3 reads CASILTLYSGFTGELFF. CDR3 sequence (DNA): TGTGCCAGCATCCTTACCCTATATAGCGGATTCACCGGGGAGCTGTTTTTT.

V and J are TRBV3-1 (or the pseudogene TRBV3-2) and TRBJ2-2; a possible D gene is TRBD2 (6 bases). The CDR3 is 16 residues long. V was pared by 1 base and J by 1 base, with 10 bases between. Per germline, CDR1 LGHDT and CDR2 YNNKEL (reference sequence). The CDR3 DNA reads as TGTGCCAGCAGCCAAGGCCGGGACTGGAACACCGGGGAGCTGTTTTTT. It specifies CASSQGRDWNTGELFF.

The chain employs TRBV18 and TRBJ1-6, with D unresolved. Germline CDR1 is KGHSH and CDR2 is LQKENI. The V end was cut by 1 base, the J end by 0 bases, with 13 bases between. This CDR3 comprises 18 residues. CDR3 residues: CASSPRGPADSYNSPLHF. Written as DNA, the CDR3 is TGTGCCAGCTCACCACGCGGCCCAGCAGACTCCTATAATTCACCCCTCCACTTT.

The chain uses TRBV9 and TRBJ1-2, with 7 positions matching TRBD1. CDR3 length: 16 residues. V shed 4 bases and J 8 bases; nucleotides not matched to a gene: 17. Per the germline V gene, CDR1 is SGDLS and CDR2 is YYNGEE. CDR3 protein: CASSPRGEDRSGGYTF. The CDR3 region has the DNA TGTGCCAGCAGCCCCCGGGGAGAGGACAGGTCGGGGGGCTACACCTTC. Full variable domain (remainder filled in from reference TRBV9 and TRBJ1-2): DSGVTQTPKHLITATGQRVTLRCSPRSGDLSVYWYQQSLDQGLQFLIQYYNGEERAKGNILERFSAQQFPDLHSELNLSSLELGDSALYFCASSPRGEDRSGGYTFGSGTRLTVV.

V and J are TRBV9 and TRBJ2-3; 8 nucleotides agree with TRBD2. Per the germline V gene, CDR1 is SGDLS and CDR2 is YYNGEE. The V gene end was trimmed by 5 bases and the J gene end by 0 bases; junction bases not matched to a gene: 5. The CDR3 has 15 amino acids. In nucleotides, the CDR3 is TGTGCCAGCAGAGCCCCGGGGGGGAGCACAGATACGCAGTATTTT. This encodes CASRAPGGSTDTQYF.

The rearrangement uses TRBV30 and TRBJ2-1; the D is unclear. Germline-derived CDR1 and CDR2 are GTSNPN and SVGIG (reference sequence). The CDR3 runs 11 residues. Between the trimmed V and J ends, which lost 1 base and 9 bases, there was a span of 7 bases. Here the CDR3 reads CAWSDRGEQFF. The CDR3 DNA sequence: TGTGCCTGGAGTGACCGCGGTGAGCAGTTCTTC. Looking up the rest from reference TRBV30 and TRBJ2-1 gives the full variable domain: SQTIHQWPATLVQPVGSPLSLECTVEGTSNPNLYWYRQAAGRGLQLLFYSVGIGQISSEVPQNLSASRPQDRQFILSSKKLLLSDSGFYLCAWSDRGEQFFGPGTRLTVL.

This chain joins TRBV9 and TRBJ1-2; possibly TRBD1 for D (5 bases). Germline-derived CDR1 and CDR2 are SGDLS and YYNGEE. The CDR3 runs to 16 residues. Trimming took 1 base from V and 3 from J, leaving 16 bases between them. The chain's CDR3 is CASSVTQGAGDYGYTF. CDR3 bases: TGTGCCAGCAGCGTAACCCAGGGAGCGGGGGACTATGGCTACACCTTC.

Comments on this clone: Other DNA sequences in this sample translate to the same CDR3. The chain has TRBV5-4 and TRBJ1-5; D is unclear. CDR1 and CDR2 from the germline V gene are SGHNT and YYREEE (reference sequence). V was clipped by 0 bases and J by 7 bases, with 8 bases between them. CDR3 length: 13 amino acids. Here the CDR3 reads CASSLGGDQPQHF. The CDR3, as DNA: TGTGCCAGCAGCTTGGGGGGAGACCAGCCCCAGCATTTT.

The chain is built from TRBV7-3 and TRBJ1-1; D is unclear. The CDR3 loop spans 15 amino acids. CDR1 is SGHTA, CDR2 FQGTGA, per germline. V was shortened by 0 bases and J by 5 bases, with 13 bases between the two germline ends. CDR3 in DNA: TGTGCCAGCAGCTTAACGGCCCAGCTCGGGACTGAAGCTTTCTTT. Amino acids: CASSLTAQLGTEAFF.

The rearrangement joins TRBV20-1 to TRBJ1-1, with D hard to call. The CDR3 has 11 residues. CDR1 is DFQATT, CDR2 SNEGSKA, per germline (reference sequence). V lost 4 bases, J lost 11 bases, and 14 bases lay in between. As DNA, the CDR3 is TGCAGTGCTACTACAGCGGTGGAGGCTTTCTTT. This gives the protein CSATTAVEAFF.

This chain links TRBV6-2 or TRBV6-3 with TRBJ2-7; D unclear. The CDR3 has 12 residues. Trimming shortened V by 6 bases and J by 3 bases, and 9 bases separated the two germline ends. Germline V gene sequence: CDR1 MNHEY, CDR2 SVGEGT. The CDR3 loop reads CASSPQDYEQYF. CDR3 DNA: TGTGCCAGCAGCCCCCAGGACTACGAGCAGTACTTC.